Given below is one T cell receptor beta chain in context. This clone's antigen is unknown. There are no base qualities to consult, and no much larger clone falls within one base. This specimen's time point label, per the study, means: about 28 days (+/-7) after the second vaccine dose. AZD1222 recipients whose second dose came at about 4 weeks and those whose second dose came at about 12 weeks were combined into one group, since spike-specific TCR depth and breadth did not differ between the two schedules. The vaccinee samples were drawn from two UK trials, COV001 and COV002, one of which was a single-blind randomized controlled phase 2/3 trial testing AZD1222 (ChAdOx1 nCoV-19) in healthy adults. Trial participant PBMC samples were collected at day 0 and day 28 after the second dose for TCRbeta chain sequencing. The CDR3 regions of human TCRbeta chains were analyzed by immunosequencing. The study's own analysis went as follows. Repertoire TCRs were checked for matches against a reference library of SARS-CoV-2-specific TCRs that had been generated using the MIRA antigen-specificity platform. Breadth was defined as the fraction of unique TCRs that were SARS-CoV-2-associated. Depth was defined as the fraction of total T cells that were SARS-CoV-2-associated. Using the MIRA data, each spike-specific TCR was assigned both to the spike region to which the TCR was reactive and to a CD4 or CD8 class. Log10-transformed breadth and depth values were compared by one-way ANOVA with Sidak's multiple comparisons tests. What TCRdb holds here is the immuneACCESS table cut down to in-frame rearrangements. Part of the clones is not present; checked against another copy, under half of the missing clones reflect an unresolved V gene, and the others are unexplained. V, J and clone size were drawn from that table, and D and trimming were deduced from the DNA. The sample yields under 150,000 clones; almost 90% were counted once. 1.5% to 2% of the sample is held by the ten biggest clonotypes.

This specimen belongs to a study of T cell responses to AZD1222 COVID-19 vaccine (dated by TCRdb to 2020 to 2023). Regarding the research as a whole: TCR sequencing covered over 230 trial participants: 200 to 220 given two doses of AZD1222 and 26 given two doses of MenACWY control vaccine. Trial participants were enrolled by age into 18-55, 56-69 and 70-plus year subgroups, with about 150, 28 and 57 TCR-sequenced participants respectively.

As encoded in the germline V gene (reference sequence), CDR1 is LNHDA while CDR2 is SQIVND. The CDR3 covers 16 residues, taking in both the cysteine and the phenylalanine. The read is trimmed to its CDR3 DNA, 48 bases read in frame from base 1. Trimmed from V: 6 bases; trimmed from J: 6 bases; junction bases lacking a gene match: 7. Summary of the overall study and its limitations: Because no samples from the day 14 peak response were available, repertoires could be characterized only after the peak T cell response. Reportedly, almost half of the unique spike-specific TCRs recognized epitopes lying outside the regions that are mutated in the B.1.351 and B.1.1.7 variants. Participants were mostly white British and included more females than males, and it was suggested by the authors that clonal diversity may have been underestimated. Conclusions about previously exposed vaccinees are limited because only six or seven AZD1222 recipients were SARS-CoV-2 seropositive at baseline. The vaccine-associated CD4 TCRs covered the entire spike protein, and the dominant responses fell in regions 160-218 and 743-854. A significant rise in spike-specific TCR breadth and depth was observed after two AZD1222 doses relative to day 0 and relative to MenACWY recipients. The 56-69-year group was small, and its depth increase did not reach significance, likely because of low power.

The chain links TRBV19 with TRBJ2-1; TRBD2 matches 14 bases in the middle. The input for sequencing was peripheral blood, taken 28 days after the second AZD1222 dose. This clonotype was obtained from an adult who received the AZD1222 COVID-19 vaccine. The CDR3 protein sequence reads: CASRRPGLAGGNEQFF. The base sequence is TGTGCCAGTAGGAGACCTGGACTAGCGGGAGGCAATGAGCAGTTCTTC.